The next 5 T cell receptor beta chains were all read from a single sample in a study of OX40 agonist ivuxolimab in advanced cancers. This table comes from immunoSEQ multiplex PCR, and its TCRdb copy is limited to in-frame clones, with some not included. The sample includes roughly 17,000 clones, over 75% of them seen just once. Sequencing was performed on CD4+ or CD8+ T cells sorted from blood, taken in a trial of the OX40 agonist ivuxolimab. The source of these receptors is an adult with an advanced solid tumor such as melanoma, head and neck, liver or kidney cancer.

This chain joins TRBV5-1 and TRBJ2-7; 7 positions agree with TRBD1. V lost 1 base and J lost 5; bases outside the gene matches: 3. CDR1 is SGHRS and CDR2 is YFSETQ in the germline V gene. This CDR3 spans 13 amino acids. Here the CDR3 reads CASSLRGGDEQYF. CDR3 bases: TGCGCCAGCAGCTTGCGAGGGGGCGACGAGCAGTACTTC.

This rearrangement joins TRBV28 to TRBJ1-4; D is perhaps TRBD1 (6 bases). This CDR3 contains 15 residues. V lost 5 bases, J lost 6 bases, and 16 bases lay in between. Germline CDR1 is MDHEN and CDR2 is SYDVKM. The CDR3 region is CASSGDGGLDEKLFF. The CDR3 region has the DNA TGTGCCAGCAGTGGGGACGGGGGCCTCGATGAAAAACTGTTTTTT.

The chain joins TRBV7-6 to TRBJ2-1; 9 bases are a match to TRBD2. Germline V gene data show CDR1 as SGHVS and CDR2 as FNYEAQ. The CDR3 consists of 17 residues. V shed 5 bases, J shed 7 bases, and the junction held 15 bases outside the gene matches. DNA for the CDR3: TGTGCCAGCAGCCCAAGCGCGGGGGGGGGACTTTGGAATGAGCAGTTCTTC. Translated: CASSPSAGGGLWNEQFF. Supplemented by reference TRBV7-6 and TRBJ2-1, the full variable domain reads GAGVSQSPRYKVTKRGQDVALRCDPISGHVSLYWYRQALGQGPEFLTYFNYEAQQDKSGLPNDRFSAERPEGSISTLTIQRTEQRDSAMYRCASSPSAGGGLWNEQFFGPGTRLTVL.

This sequence joins TRBV13 and TRBJ2-2, with D hard to call. The CDR3 covers 14 residues. Trimming left V 0 bases short and J 8 bases short, with 10 bases between. CDR1 is PRHDT and CDR2 is FYEKMQ in the germline V gene (reference sequence). CDR3 in amino acids: CASSLGRRAGELFF. CDR3 coding DNA: TGTGCCAGCAGCTTAGGCCGCCGGGCTGGGGAGCTGTTTTTT.

The chain has TRBV29-1 and TRBJ2-3, with D possibly called TRBD1 or TRBD2 (5 bases each). Germline loops: CDR1 SQVTM, CDR2 ANQGSEA. The CDR3 runs 16 residues. The V gene lost 0 bases and the J gene lost 1 base, with 14 bases spanning the gap. The CDR3 bases are TGCAGCGTTGAAGATCTTAGTGGGGACCGCACAGATACGCAGTATTTT. It encodes CSVEDLSGDRTDTQYF.